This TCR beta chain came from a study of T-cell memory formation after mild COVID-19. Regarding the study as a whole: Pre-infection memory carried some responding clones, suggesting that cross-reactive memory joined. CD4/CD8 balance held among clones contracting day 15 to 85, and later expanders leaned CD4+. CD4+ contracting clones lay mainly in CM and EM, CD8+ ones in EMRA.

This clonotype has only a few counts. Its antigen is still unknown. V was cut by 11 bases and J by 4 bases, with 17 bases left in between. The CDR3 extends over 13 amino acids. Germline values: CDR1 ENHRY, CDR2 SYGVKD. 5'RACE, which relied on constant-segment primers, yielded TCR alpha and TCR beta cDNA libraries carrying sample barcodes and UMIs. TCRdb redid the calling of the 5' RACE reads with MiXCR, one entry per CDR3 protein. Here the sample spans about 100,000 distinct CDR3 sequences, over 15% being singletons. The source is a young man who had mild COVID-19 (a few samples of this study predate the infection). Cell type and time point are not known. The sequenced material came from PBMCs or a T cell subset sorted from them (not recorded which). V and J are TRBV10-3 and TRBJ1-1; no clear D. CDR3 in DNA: TGTGCCGTCCTTCGTGAAACGGGCACTGAAGCTTTCTTT. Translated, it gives CAVLRETGTEAFF.